The entry below describes one T cell receptor beta chain. This sample stems from a study of blood T cell repertoires in COVID-19. Turning to the study itself: PBMCs, B-cell-depleted T cells, or T cells were the source of the cDNA or gDNA that made up the material.

Using immunoSEQ multiplex PCR, the repertoire was profiled, and TCRdb retains in-frame clones only, with some absent. The sample holds about 200,000 clones; about 90% are singletons and the top ten take roughly 21%. Germline CDR1 reads LNHDA; CDR2 reads SQIVND (reference sequence). The CDR3 has 16 amino acids. The V and J ends lost 1 base and 1 base respectively, with 13 bases between them. The chain combines TRBV19 with TRBJ1-1, with a weak D call TRBD1 (5 bases). Sequenced sample: peripheral blood. This sequence was found in a man in his 60s with active or convalescent COVID-19. The CDR3 protein is CASSIGARVPNTEAFF. As DNA, the CDR3 is TGTGCCAGTAGTATAGGGGCCAGGGTCCCGAACACTGAAGCTTTCTTT. Full variable domain (missing parts from reference TRBV19 and TRBJ1-1): DGGITQSPKYLFRKEGQNVTLSCEQNLNHDAMYWYRQDPGQGLRLIYYSQIVNDFQKGDIAEGYSVSREKKESFPLTVTSAQKNPTAFYLCASSIGARVPNTEAFFGQGTRLTVV.